These T cell receptor beta chains were read from a single sample in a study of blood T cell repertoires in COVID-19. The repertoire was sequenced with immunoSEQ multiplex PCR; TCRdb's copy has only in-frame clones and lacks some. The sample has approximately 50,000 clones, over 70% seen once. The sample consisted of peripheral blood. The receptors originated from a human donor in a cohort sampled during active COVID-19. Each CDR3 is given with its conserved first and last residue.

v_call cdr3_length cdr3_aa
TRBV15 15 CATSLTGDRTYEQYF
TRBV28 14 CASSSTGGREKLFF
TRBV7-9 15 CASSPKGGQSEKLFF
TRBV30 17 CAWSVRALAGTADTQYF
TRBV4-3 16 CASSLGRGLSTDTQYF
TRBV28 15 CASRSPGQSTYEQYF
TRBV5-4 18 CASAYLGQGLAGSYEQYF
TRBV14 14 CASSFRTGMSPLHF
TRBV28 15 CASSLFLTGGTEAFF
TRBV27 14 CATRARQGAYEQYF
TRBV15 16 CATSRVGQAGNQPQHF
TRBV19 15 CASSLGWRKNTEAFF
TRBV10-3 14 CAIRGDRGSIEAFF
TRBV21-1 17 CASLGLAGNRSYNEQFF
TRBV28 14 CASSSQGSLDEQYF
TRBV4-1 14 CASSHARATGELFF
TRBV19 15 CASSQTGTGVYEQYF
TRBV19 13 CASSIGPTGEQYF
TRBV28 17 CASSFSLGLLNTGELFF
TRBV7-2 14 CASRASGSPNEQYF
TRBV10-3 14 CAITDRTSTDTQYF
TRBV5-5 16 CASSSRFRDSYNEQFF
TRBV9 17 CASSPIGRVTYNSPLHF
TRBV7-2 15 CASSPWDSNTGELFF
TRBV19 14 CASSQSRGSGELFF
TRBV11-2 17 CASSSPRGAGTLDTQYF
TRBV18 17 CASSPTGANSGANVLTF
TRBV3-1/TRBV3-2 15 CASSPGTGWYTEAFF
TRBV28 17 CASSYLRARGTNEKLFF
TRBV7-2 15 CASRPKGRLNTEAFF
TRBV7-3 15 CASSRTSGSADTQYF
TRBV29-1 13 CSVGDRGRQPQHF
TRBV27 14 CASSLRGGSYEQYF
TRBV9 15 CASSVESSGDYEQYF
TRBV27 16 CASMRRGQGAGNEQFF
TRBV7-9 14 CASSLLGGRETQYF